This T cell receptor beta chain was profiled in a study of response to subunit inactivated influenza vaccine. A note on this clonotype: Its antigen is still unknown.

MiXCR, applied by TCRdb to the RT-PCR reads, yields one record per CDR3 protein. The sample consists of 400,000 to 550,000 distinct CDR3 sequences, 25% of them appearing once. Trimming took off 3 bases at V and 8 bases at J, with 20 bases between the two ends. Germline CDR1 reads SGHRS; CDR2 reads YFSETQ. This CDR3 spans 16 amino acids. Overall study results and limits: With each seasonal influenza vaccination, the authors suggested, few new T cells are recruited.

The receptor was derived from a man over 45 who received an inactivated influenza vaccine. The gene calls are TRBV5-1 and TRBJ1-4; the D gene is possibly TRBD1 (6 bases). Sequencing was performed on CD4+ T cells sorted from PBMCs, taken approximately 5 days after vaccination. This CDR3 reads CASSWTGTFHSEKLFF. CDR3 bases: TGCGCCAGCAGCTGGACCGGGACATTCCATTCCGAAAAACTGTTTTTT.